This T cell receptor beta chain was retrieved from a study of post-analysis software for immune sequencing data. Every TCR beta cDNA library bore unique molecular identifiers. MiXCR, run by TCRdb on the PCR reads, gives a single entry per CDR3 protein. The sample carries roughly 540,000 distinct CDR3 sequences, around 31% recorded once. Regarding the study as a whole: Co-batched samples clustered tightly together by F measure. Comparison with controls showed significantly lower normalized Chao1 diversity in multiple sclerosis patients.

In its sample, this clonotype was seen a few times. The antigen is undetermined. The sequence was obtained from a girl aged 2-17 years with multiple sclerosis. Source material: blood.

Written as DNA, the CDR3 is TGCGCCAGCAGCTTGCTAGGATCTAGCACAGATACGCAGTATTTT. Amino acid sequence: CASSLLGSSTDTQYF. The rearrangement joins TRBV5-1 to TRBJ2-3; D is uncertain. Germline V gene sequence: CDR1 SGHRS, CDR2 YFSETQ. The CDR3 spans 15 residues. Deletions cut 1 base from V and 0 bases from J, with 9 bases between.